These 10 T cell receptor beta chains were sequenced from one sample in a study of blood T cells in healthy people across ages. PCR was performed a second time for about 6 to 11 cycles using a sample-barcoded 5' primer and a J-beta primer mix. TCRdb used MiXCR to reprocess the 5' RACE reads, holding one entry per CDR3 protein. Of 580,000 or so distinct CDR3 sequences listed, around 48% are singletons. Specimen: blood. The receptors come from a man of 80 years or more in good health.

The chain employs TRBV3-1 and TRBJ2-3; D gene unclear. Trimming stripped 0 bases from V and 4 bases from J, with 5 bases between. CDR3 length: 13 residues. Germline V gene sequence: CDR1 LGHDT, CDR2 YNNKEL (reference sequence). CDR3 bases: TGTGCCAGCAGCCAAGACCCCCCAGATACGCAGTATTTT. The encoded protein is CASSQDPPDTQYF.

This clonotype was counted a few times. The V and J genes are TRBV20-1 and TRBJ1-4; D remains unclear. The CDR3 spans 13 residues. Germline CDR1 and CDR2: DFQATT and SNEGSKA (reference sequence). Trimming removed 0 bases at V and 5 bases at J, with 7 bases between. The CDR3 coding sequence is TGCAGTGCTAGAGACAACTTAAATGAAAAACTGTTTTTT. Protein product: CSARDNLNEKLFF.

This chain joins TRBV15 and TRBJ2-6; 7 nucleotides align to TRBD1. Germline loops: CDR1 LNHNV, CDR2 YYDKDF (reference sequence). The CDR3 has 17 amino acids. Germline trimming cut 0 bases from V and 2 bases from J; bases unmatched to any gene: 4. For the CDR3, the DNA is TGTGCCACCAGCAGAGAGGACAGGAATCCTGGGGCCAACGTCCTGACTTTC. This encodes CATSREDRNPGANVLTF.

The rearrangement uses TRBV30 and TRBJ2-7; TRBD2 is a possible D gene (5 bases). This CDR3 is 12 amino acids long. CDR1 is GTSNPN, CDR2 SVGIG, per germline (reference sequence). The V end was cut by 1 base, the J end by 1 base, with 5 bases between. CDR3 region: CAWSGTSYEQYF. The CDR3, as DNA: TGTGCCTGGAGTGGGACTTCCTACGAGCAGTACTTC.

This sequence joins TRBV20-1 and TRBJ2-7; D may be TRBD2 (5 bases). The CDR3 length is 13 residues. V shed 6 bases and J shed 2 bases, with 14 bases lying between them. Germline V gene sequence: CDR1 DFQATT, CDR2 SNEGSKA (reference sequence). In nucleotides, the CDR3 is TGCAGTGCCCTACCGACGGGGACCTACGAGCAGTACTTC. Its protein product is CSALPTGTYEQYF.

The chain is built from TRBV7-2 and TRBJ2-7; 8 bases are a match to TRBD1. The CDR3 totals 15 residues. J was trimmed by 4 bases and V by 4 bases; bases with no gene match: 9. CDR1 SGHTA and CDR2 FQGNSA come from the germline V gene. The CDR3 loop is CASSSGQGLQYEQYF. CDR3 in DNA: TGTGCCAGCAGCTCTGGACAGGGTTTGCAGTACGAGCAGTACTTC. Filled out from reference TRBV7-2 and TRBJ2-7, the complete variable domain reads GAGVSQSPSNKVTEKGKDVELRCDPISGHTALYWYRQSLGQGLEFLIYFQGNSAPDKSGLPSDRFSAERTGGSVSTLTIQRTQQEDSAVYLCASSSGQGLQYEQYFGPGTRLTVT.

This clonotype was counted a few times. The V call is TRBV11-2, the J call TRBJ2-3; D is unclear. The V end was cut by 5 bases, the J end by 0 bases, with 15 bases between. In germline, CDR1 is SGHAT, CDR2 FQNNGV. The CDR3 covers 16 residues. The CDR3: CASSPHARGSTDTQYF. The CDR3 DNA reads TGTGCCAGCAGCCCCCATGCTCGAGGTAGCACAGATACGCAGTATTTT.

This clonotype occurred a few times. This chain connects TRBV9 to TRBJ2-3; D is ambiguous. V lost 1 base and J lost 11, with 20 bases in between. CDR3 length: 15 residues. Germline loops: CDR1 SGDLS, CDR2 YYNGEE. For the CDR3, the DNA is TGTGCCAGCAGCGTAAGCCCTAATAGCCCCTCGAGGCAGTATTTT. Amino acid sequence: CASSVSPNSPSRQYF.

This clonotype was found a few times. The genes are TRBV5-1 and TRBJ2-1, with a possible D match to TRBD1 (6 bases). V was trimmed by 4 bases and J by 4 bases, leaving 15 bases between them. The CDR3 is 15 amino acids. The germline V gene has CDR1 SGHRS and CDR2 YFSETQ. The CDR3 spells CASSPGQLDYNEQFF. CDR3 in DNA: TGCGCCAGCAGCCCCGGACAGCTTGATTACAATGAGCAGTTCTTC.

This rearrangement joins TRBV2 to TRBJ1-1, with D possibly matching TRBD1 (6 bases). CDR1 SNHLY and CDR2 FYNNEI come from the germline V gene. V shed 6 bases and J shed 3 bases, with 11 bases lying between them. This CDR3 contains 13 residues. The CDR3 sequence: CASSYRADTEAFF. The CDR3 DNA sequence: TGTGCCAGCAGCTACAGGGCGGACACTGAAGCTTTCTTT.